This is a list of T cell receptor beta chains from one sample in a study of CD8 T cells in ankylosing spondylitis. One entry per CDR3 protein results from TCRdb running MiXCR on the 5' RACE reads. The table lists 200,000 to 250,000 distinct CDR3 sequences, roughly 6.6% of them singletons. Sequences were obtained from blood, either unsorted or a sorted T cell fraction (not recorded which). Source of these receptors: a male donor with ankylosing spondylitis. The conserved cysteine and the conserved F or W are not part of the CDR3 here. Each record gives: J gene, V gene, CDR3 protein.

>TRBJ2-7|TRBV6-1
ASRISGRAYEQY
>TRBJ2-4|TRBV30
ASTETRKNIQY
>TRBJ2-7|TRBV27
ASNLLAAPGEQY
>TRBJ2-6|TRBV13
ASSFSRISGANVLT
>TRBJ2-1|TRBV7-9
ASSPPRYNEQF
>TRBJ2-1|TRBV28
ASSLRKRVDEQF
>TRBJ2-7|TRBV28
ASKTPRGVSEQY
>TRBJ1-3|TRBV29-1
SVGGFSGNTIY
>TRBJ2-1|TRBV10-3
AISERVGSYNEQF
>TRBJ2-1|TRBV24-1
ATSGTYNEQF